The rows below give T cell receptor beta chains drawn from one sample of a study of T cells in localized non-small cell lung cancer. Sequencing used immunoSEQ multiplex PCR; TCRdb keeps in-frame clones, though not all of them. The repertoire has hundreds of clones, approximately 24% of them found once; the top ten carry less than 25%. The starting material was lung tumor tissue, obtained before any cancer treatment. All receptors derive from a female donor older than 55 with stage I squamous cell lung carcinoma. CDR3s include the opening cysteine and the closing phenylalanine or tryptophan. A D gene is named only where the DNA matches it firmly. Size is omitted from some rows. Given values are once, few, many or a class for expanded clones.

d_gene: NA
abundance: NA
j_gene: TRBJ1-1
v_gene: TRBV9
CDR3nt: TGTGCCAGCAGTGAAGCGCTTCTTCGGGGCCTCACTGAAGCTTTCTTT
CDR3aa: CASSEALLRGLTEAFF

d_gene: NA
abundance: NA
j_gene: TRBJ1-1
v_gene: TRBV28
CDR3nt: TGTGCCAGCACTGAAGAGGGGTGGAACACTGAAGCTTTCTTT
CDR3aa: CASTEEGWNTEAFF

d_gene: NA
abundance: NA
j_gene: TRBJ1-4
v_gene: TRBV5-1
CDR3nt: TGCGCCAGCAGCCTTGTCGACGATGAGGCTGGAAAACTGTTTTTT
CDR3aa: CASSLVDDEAGKLFF

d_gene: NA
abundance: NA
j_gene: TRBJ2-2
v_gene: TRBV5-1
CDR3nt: TGCGCCAGCAGCATCGGACAGAACACCGGGGAGCTGTTTTTT
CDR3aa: CASSIGQNTGELFF

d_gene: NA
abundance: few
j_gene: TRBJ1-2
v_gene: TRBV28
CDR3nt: TGTGCCAGCAGTTCTGTGACGTCGATCTATGGCTACACCTTC
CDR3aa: CASSSVTSIYGYTF

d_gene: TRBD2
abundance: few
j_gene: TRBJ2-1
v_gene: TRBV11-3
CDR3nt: TGTGCCAGCAGCTTGGGGGGGTTTTCCAATGAGCAGTTCTTC
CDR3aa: CASSLGGFSNEQFF

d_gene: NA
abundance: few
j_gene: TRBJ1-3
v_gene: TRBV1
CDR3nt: TGCGCCAGCAGCCACGCTCAGGGGCGCGGAAACACCATATATTTT
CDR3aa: CASSHAQGRGNTIYF

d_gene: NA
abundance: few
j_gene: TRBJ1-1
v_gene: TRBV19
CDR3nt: TGTGCCAGTAGTATCAGTCATGGGGAGAGAACTTTCTTT
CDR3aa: CASSISHGERTFF

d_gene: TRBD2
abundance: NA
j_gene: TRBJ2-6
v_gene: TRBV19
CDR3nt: TGTGCCAGTAGGGGTGCGGGGGCTGGGGCCAACGTCCTGACTTTC
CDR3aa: CASRGAGAGANVLTF

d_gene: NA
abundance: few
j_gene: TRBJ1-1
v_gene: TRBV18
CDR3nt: TGTGCCAGCTCACCCCTGGGCCCTGCAGAGAGGGGAGGGACTGAAGCTTTCTTT
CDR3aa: CASSPLGPAERGGTEAFF

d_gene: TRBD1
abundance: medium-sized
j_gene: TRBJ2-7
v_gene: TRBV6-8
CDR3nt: TGTGCCAGCAGTTACACGGGGACAGGGGACGAGCAGTACTTC
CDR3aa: CASSYTGTGDEQYF

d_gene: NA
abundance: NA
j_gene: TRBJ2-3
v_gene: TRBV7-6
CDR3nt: TGTGCCAGCAGCTTTCAGTCGGACACAGATACGCAGTATTTT
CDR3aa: CASSFQSDTDTQYF

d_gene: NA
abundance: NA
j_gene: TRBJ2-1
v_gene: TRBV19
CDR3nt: TGTGCCAGTAGTCCCCGGACAGAGTCCTACAATGAGCAGTTCTTC
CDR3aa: CASSPRTESYNEQFF

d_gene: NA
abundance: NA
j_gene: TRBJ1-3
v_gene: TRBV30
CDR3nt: TGTGCCTGGTCGGACGGAAACACCATATATTTT
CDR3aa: CAWSDGNTIYF

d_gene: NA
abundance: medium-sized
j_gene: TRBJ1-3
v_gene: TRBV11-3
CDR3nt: TGTGCCAGCAGCTTCGCAGGCGCCTCTGGAAACACCATATATTTT
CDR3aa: CASSFAGASGNTIYF

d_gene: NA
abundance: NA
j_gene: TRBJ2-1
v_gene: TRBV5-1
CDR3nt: TGCGCCAGCAGCCGAAACGTTGGGGACAATGAGCAGTTCTTC
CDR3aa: CASSRNVGDNEQFF

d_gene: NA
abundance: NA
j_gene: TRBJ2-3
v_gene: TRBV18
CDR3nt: TGTGCCAGCTCCCGCGGGATCTCTAGCACAGATACGCAGTATTTT
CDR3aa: CASSRGISSTDTQYF

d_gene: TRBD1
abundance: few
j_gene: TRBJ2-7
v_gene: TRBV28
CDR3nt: TGTGCCAGCAACAGGGGAAAGGGCGAGCAGTACTTC
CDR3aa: CASNRGKGEQYF

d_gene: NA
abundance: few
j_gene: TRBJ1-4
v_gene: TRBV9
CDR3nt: TGTGCCAGCAGTGAATCGACTAATGAAAAACTGTTTTTT
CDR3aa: CASSESTNEKLFF

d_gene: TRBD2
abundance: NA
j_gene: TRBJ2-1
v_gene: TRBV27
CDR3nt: TGTGCCAGCAGTAGATCTTTTTCAATCACTAGCGGAGCTAATGAGCAGTTCTTC
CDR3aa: CASSRSFSITSGANEQFF

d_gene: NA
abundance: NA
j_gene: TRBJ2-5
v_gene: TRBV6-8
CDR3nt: TGTGCCAGCAGCCCCCCACCCGGCGTCCCTAAAGAGACCCAGTACTTC
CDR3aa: CASSPPPGVPKETQYF

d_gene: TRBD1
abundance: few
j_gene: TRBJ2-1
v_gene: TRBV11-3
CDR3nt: TGTGCCAGCAGCTTGGACGGACAGGCCTACAATGAGCAGTTCTTC
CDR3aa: CASSLDGQAYNEQFF

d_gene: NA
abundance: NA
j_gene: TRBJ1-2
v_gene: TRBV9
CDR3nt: TGTGCCAGCAGTGAAGTTTCGCCGTGGAGCTACACCTTC
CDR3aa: CASSEVSPWSYTF

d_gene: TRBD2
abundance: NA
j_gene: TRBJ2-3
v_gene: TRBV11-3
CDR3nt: TGTGCCAGCAGCTTTCCTAGCGGGAGAGTCACAGATACGCAGTATTTT
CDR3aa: CASSFPSGRVTDTQYF

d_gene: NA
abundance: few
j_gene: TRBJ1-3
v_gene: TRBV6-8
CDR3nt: TGTGCCAGCAGTGATAAGAGGGGGACTGGAAACACCATATATTTT
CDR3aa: CASSDKRGTGNTIYF

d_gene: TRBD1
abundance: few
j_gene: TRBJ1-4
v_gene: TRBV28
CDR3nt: TGTGCCAGCCTCAAAGGGGGACAGGGGTTCACTAATGAAAAACTGTTTTTT
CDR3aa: CASLKGGQGFTNEKLFF

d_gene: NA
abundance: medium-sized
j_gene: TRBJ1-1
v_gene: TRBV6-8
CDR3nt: TGTGCCAGCAGTTATCCCGCAGCTGAAGCTTTCTTT
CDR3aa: CASSYPAAEAFF

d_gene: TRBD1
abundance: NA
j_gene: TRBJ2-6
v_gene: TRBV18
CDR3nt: TGTGCCAGCTCACCCGGACAGGTTTCCTCTGGGGCCAACGTCCTGACTTTC
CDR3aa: CASSPGQVSSGANVLTF

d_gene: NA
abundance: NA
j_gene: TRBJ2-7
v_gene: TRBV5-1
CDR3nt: TGCGCCAGCAGCTTTGGTTGGGGTGGAGACGAAAGCTCCTACGAGCAGTACTTC
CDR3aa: CASSFGWGGDESSYEQYF

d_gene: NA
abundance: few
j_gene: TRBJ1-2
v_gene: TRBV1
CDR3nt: TGCGCCAGCAGCCAAGGGGAAACTATGGCTAGGGTACATTATGGCTACACCTTC
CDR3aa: CASSQGETMARVHYGYTF

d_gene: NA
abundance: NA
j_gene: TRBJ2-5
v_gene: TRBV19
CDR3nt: TGTGCCAGTAGTATAATCCTCTCGACGGAGACCCAGTACTTC
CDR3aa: CASSIILSTETQYF

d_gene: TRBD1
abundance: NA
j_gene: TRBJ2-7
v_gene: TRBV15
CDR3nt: TGTGCCACCAGCTTTCCTTCCGGGACAGCCGCCTACGAGCAGTACTTC
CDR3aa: CATSFPSGTAAYEQYF

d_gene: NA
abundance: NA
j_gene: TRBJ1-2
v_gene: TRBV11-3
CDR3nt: TGTGCCAGCAGCTTGCCGGGGATTAACTATGGCTACACCTTC
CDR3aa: CASSLPGINYGYTF

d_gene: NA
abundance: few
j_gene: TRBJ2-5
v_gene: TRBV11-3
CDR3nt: TGTGCCAGCAGCTTTAGCAGGGTGGGGGAGACCCAGTACTTC
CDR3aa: CASSFSRVGETQYF

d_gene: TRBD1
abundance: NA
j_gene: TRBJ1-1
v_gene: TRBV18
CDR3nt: TGTGCCAGCTCAGTACAGGGGGCCGACACTGAAGCTTTCTTT
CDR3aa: CASSVQGADTEAFF

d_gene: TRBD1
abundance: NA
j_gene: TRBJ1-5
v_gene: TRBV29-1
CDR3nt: TGCAGCGTTGGAGGACAGGGGGAACGGGATCAGCCCCAGCATTTT
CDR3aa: CSVGGQGERDQPQHF